This T cell receptor (beta chain) was captured by sequencing in a study of cytomegalovirus exposure and HLA in healthy donors (dated by TCRdb to about 2017). As for the study more broadly: An earlier analysis of around 600 of the donors reported about 250 Gb of sequence data and around 110 million unique TCR beta sequences from roughly 200 million T cells. An early release covering more than 500 HLA-typed donors comprised roughly 300 gigabases of sequencing data and roughly 86 million unique TCR sequences. The genetic ancestry cluster associated with self-reported Caucasian donors included around 76% of the 398 genotyped donors. The study aimed to test whether cataloging public T cell receptors could reveal signatures of past pathogen exposure. Using immunosequencing, the study profiled T cell repertoires from about 650 subjects and related those repertoires to cytomegalovirus serostatus. In addition to the first cohort of approximately 650 subjects, a separate validation cohort of approximately 110 different subjects was used. To predict cytomegalovirus infection status, the study brought together high-throughput TCR immunosequencing, statistical association of individual TCRs with disease status, and machine learning. To study patterns of TCR occurrence, a later analysis re-analyzed previously published TCR beta repertoires from around 660 donors and added high-resolution HLA genotyping. In the later analysis, no new phenotypic data were used to find candidate immune exposures; instead, reliance was placed on TCR beta sequences and their occurrence across donors. An earlier analysis of some 500 of the donors applied high-throughput TCR beta sequencing to assess whether each TCR beta V gene segment acted as functional or pseudogenic. Donor age, sex, ethnicity and CMV serostatus were compiled together with the repertoire data. A later genetic analysis took genome-wide SNP genotypes for about three fifths of the 666 donors and used that subset as a discovery cohort. All discovery cohort repertoires had been generated using a single sequencing platform. HLA typing included class I and class II loci at four-digit resolution. The number of typed donors differed by locus: roughly 620-640 for A, B, C, DRB1 and DQB1; 522 for DQA1; roughly 600 for DPA1; and around 470 for DPB1. Four to six DR-DQ haplotypes were handled as single units for association and clustering, since linkage in the cohort was strong. Among some 400 genotyped donors of the cohort, an average of approximately 250,000 unique TCR beta nucleotide sequences were sequenced per donor, about a sixth of them non-productive.

A note on this clone: Its specific antigen is unknown. Nothing much larger sits one base from this clone, and base qualities are not available.

The investigation overall reported the following: Most CMV-associated TCR beta chains appeared to be HLA-restricted in a later analysis, and the HLA associations seemed to be driven largely by CMV exposure. Immune exposure information for the cohort was limited to CMV serostatus. In a later analysis, HLA-associated TCR beta chains were found to be more clonally expanded and to have lower generation probabilities than equally common non-associated chains. An earlier analysis of 587 of the donors showed that most TCR beta V segments appeared in productive rearrangements either about 87% or about 30% of the time, which broadly matched IMGT annotations. The 87-base-pair reads could not distinguish some IMGT-functional V segments, including TRBV6-2 and TRBV6-3, so those segments were excluded. Strong co-occurrence of HLA alleles, especially DR and DQ, made assigning TCR associations to individual alleles difficult. An association between a missense DCLRE1C variant and V-gene and J-gene trimming of TCR beta chains was found in a later genetic analysis and replicated in an independent cohort. The earlier analysis of about 600 of the donors excluded approximately 15 rarely observed V segments, including chromosome 9 orphons, because counts were too low. A later analysis associated approximately 17,000 TCR beta sequences with specific HLA alleles at a false discovery rate of 0.05. In a later analysis, the rate of TCR association differed among HLA loci, with DRB1 alleles having the most associated TCRs and HLA-C alleles having the fewest. The authors suggested that the approach could potentially be extended to other disease states and immunological phenotypes. In a later analysis, several top co-occurrence clusters were reported to appear linked to parvovirus B19, influenza, CMV and Epstein-Barr virus. While some public TCRs were present in many individuals, most TCR sequences turned up only very rarely across donors. A few of the identified cytomegalovirus-associated TCR beta chains were confirmed in vitro to be specific for cytomegalovirus antigens. The cohort was sequenced for TCR beta chains only, and without alpha or paired-chain data the features that could be detected were limited. The classifier was reported to diagnose cytomegalovirus status with high specificity and sensitivity in both the original cohort and the validation cohort. A further reported finding was that TCR beta sequences accurately predicted the HLA-A and HLA-B alleles for most subjects in the first cohort. A later genetic analysis reported fewer N-insertions in productive TCRs among donors in an Asian-associated ancestry cluster than the approximately 670-donor mean. Linkage disequilibrium might explain the correlated functional status among segregating V segments, but an unknown experimental factor could not be ruled out. Because some donors lacked HLA typing at each locus, the association tests relied only on the typed subset. Presence/absence analyses assumed roughly uniform sequencing depth across donors, an assumption that may not hold. The study listed around 160 TCR beta chains as associated with cytomegalovirus. The sequencing pipeline was judged likely to have produced a cluster of highly shared sequence variants as a technical artifact.

The CDR3 holds 14 amino acids from the cysteine to the phenylalanine. The read is trimmed to its CDR3 DNA, 42 bases read in frame from base 1. For this chain, trimming is 5 bases at the V end and 3 bases at the J end, and the number of junction bases without a gene match is 2. The germline V gene (reference sequence) gives CDR1 as MNHNY and CDR2 as SVGAGI. The cohort consisted of 650 to 850 healthy bone marrow donors. At the time of sampling, all cohort members were nominally healthy, though unrecorded immune exposures were likely present. The donor tested CMV seropositive, placing the donor among the roughly 300 seropositive members of the cohort. A peripheral blood sample was collected from each donor, and TCR beta sequencing was performed on peripheral blood mononuclear cells. Genomic DNA was extracted from the blood cell samples with the Qiagen DNeasy Blood Extraction Kit. Library prep was done by the immunoSEQ multiplex PCR assay. The multiplex PCR relied on a mix of 60 forward primers for TCR Vbeta segments and 13 reverse primers for TCR Jbeta segments. The CDR3 region of rearranged TCR beta genes was amplified from genomic DNA by a multiplex PCR assay. The Illumina HiSeq System was used to sequence the amplified TCR beta libraries as 87-base-pair reads. In the authors' own workflow: A later analysis tallied some 79 million unique TCR beta chains across the 700 or so repertoires, and about 10 million of those chains were shared by two or more donors. A nearest-neighbor algorithm error-corrected the raw reads and collapsed the reads into unique sequences, merging closely related sequences to remove PCR and sequencing errors. V, D and J gene segments were assigned by aligning CDR3 sequences to IMGT reference sequences. Each retained sequence needed at least a six-nucleotide match to both a V gene segment and a J gene segment. A rearrangement was called productive if the CDR3 had no stop codons and remained in frame with V and J, and every other rearrangement was called non-productive. CDR3 was defined according to IMGT convention as the region running from the second conserved V-encoded cysteine to the conserved J-encoded phenylalanine. Sequences without an unambiguous match to a single V gene segment were excluded from the earlier analysis of about 640 of the donors. An earlier analysis of a few hundred of the donors classified V segments as functional when productive rearrangements were above 56.7% and as segregating when the standard deviation between donors was above 5%. To diagnose cytomegalovirus status from the catalog of TCR beta chain sequences, a statistical classification framework was built. In a later analysis, V and J genes were assigned by comparing TCR nucleotide sequences against IMGT/GENE-DB human TR gene sequences. In a later analysis, CDR3 sequences and most-parsimonious VDJ recombination scenarios were assigned using the TCRdist pipeline. A later analysis defined each TCR beta chain by its CDR3 amino acid sequence plus V-gene family, and excluded reads lacking a unique V-gene family. As a way to deal with suspected cross-contamination and a sequencing artifact, a later analysis dropped 640 or so nucleotide sequences that were highly shared and had low generation probability. In a later analysis, a clonal expansion index for each public chain was calculated from normalized within-repertoire ranks of inferred template counts. A later analysis computed generation probabilities with a VDJ recombination model fitted to out-of-frame rearrangements, and checked the results against IGoR. Hypergeometric tests were used in a later analysis to score TCR-TCR, TCR-HLA and TCR-CMV co-occurrence, with a repertoire-size bias correction applied to the TCR pairs. To estimate false discovery rates, a later analysis permuted the HLA or CMV assignments 20 times. In a later analysis, co-occurring TCRs were grouped using DBSCAN, and TCRdist sequence similarity was added for clustering within HLA-allele-positive subsets. Repertoires with fewer than 30,000 or more than 120,000 public chains, plus five repertoires with anomalous nucleotide sharing, were excluded from co-occurrence clustering. This is the immuneACCESS table as TCRdb keeps it, with only in-frame sequences that have V and J called. A part of the clones is gone; compared with another copy, unresolved V genes explain less than half, and the rest is unexplained. V, J and clone size were drawn from that table, and D and trimming were deduced from the DNA. This sample lists approximately 160,000 clones; approximately 80% were detected once. In total, the top ten clones hold about 2.4% of the sample.

The sequence came from a woman in her thirties or forties in good health and CMV-seropositive. Sequenced input: PBMCs. The receptor chain draws on TRBV6-6 and TRBJ1-5, and 9 bases in between align with TRBD1. The nucleotide sequence is TGTGCCAGCAGTAACAGGGGGCTCAATCAGCCCCAGCATTTT. This codes for CASSNRGLNQPQHF.